This T cell receptor beta chain was obtained from a study of metastatic and nonmetastatic thyroid tumors. About the study: Repertoires from blood and tumor or nodule tissue of malignant and benign thyroid patients were compared. Broader study findings: Significantly greater TCR beta diversity was reportedly found in malignant thyroid tumors than in benign nodules (in blood and tumor).

TCRdb re-called clones via MiXCR from the PCR reads. The table records about 90,000 clones, 8.6% of them present only once. V gave up 5 bases and J gave up 3 bases, with 9 bases separating them. The CDR3 is 13 residues long. The germline CDR1 and CDR2 sequences are KGHSH and LQKENI. Details on this clone: The antigen is unknown. The sample holds other DNA sequences that translate to the same CDR3.

No treatment of any kind had been given to any patient before thyroid surgery. The chain employs TRBV18 and TRBJ2-3, with D hard to call. This receptor was identified in a female donor with papillary thyroid cancer or a benign thyroid nodule (not recorded which). Some clones in this sample may be carry-over from other donors' samples. Sequencing was performed on blood. The chain's CDR3 is CASSTARTDTQYF. The DNA for the CDR3 is TGTGCCAGCTCAACAGCTAGGACAGATACGCAGTATTTT. Using reference TRBV18 and TRBJ2-3 for the parts outside the CDR3, the full variable domain is NAGVMQNPRHLVRRRGQEARLRCSPMKGHSHVYWYRQLPEEGLKFMVYLQKENIIDESGMPKERFSAEFPKEGPSILRIQQVVRGDSAAYFCASSTARTDTQYFGPGTRLTVL.